The 15 T cell receptor beta chains reported below all come from one sample, sequenced in a study of CD39 and CD103 CD8 tumor-infiltrating T cells. Profiling relied on immunoSEQ multiplex PCR, and the TCRdb table lists in-frame clones only, not all of them. The sample contains approximately 8,000 clones, about three fifths of which appear only once. Sequenced: CD8+ T cells sorted from blood. Subset indicated: total memory CD8 T cells (CD45RA-CCR7+/-) from blood or uninvolved lymph node. The receptors were sampled from a human donor with head and neck squamous cell carcinoma.

This clone was detected only a few times. This chain connects TRBV10-3 to TRBJ1-1, with D maybe TRBD1 (5 bases). CDR1 and CDR2 from the germline V gene are ENHRY and SYGVKD. Trimming pared 4 bases from V and 6 bases from J, leaving 9 bases between. The CDR3 has 12 amino acids. CDR3: CAISAGDAEAFF. For the CDR3, the DNA is TGTGCCATCAGTGCGGGGGACGCTGAAGCTTTCTTT.

The rearrangement joins TRBV9 to TRBJ1-1, with 8 positions matching TRBD1. Per the germline V gene, CDR1 is SGDLS and CDR2 is YYNGEE. The trim removed 0 bases at V and 6 bases at J, leaving 13 bases unmatched. The CDR3 is 17 amino acids. Here the CDR3 DNA reads TGTGCCAGCAGCGTAGGCCTCCAACAGGGGGAGAGGGCTGAAGCTTTCTTT. Translating gives CASSVGLQQGERAEAFF.

This clone has more than one count but fewer than ten. The chain carries TRBV7-2 and TRBJ2-7; TRBD2 aligns across 9 bases. Germline V gene lookup returns CDR1 SGHTA and CDR2 FQGNSA. This CDR3 spans 16 amino acids. V trimming: 5 bases; J trimming: 3 bases; junction bases outside the gene matches: 11. CDR3 nucleotide sequence: TGTGCCAGCAGCCCCTGGGGGAGCGGGGGGTACTACGAGCAGTACTTC. Translated, it gives CASSPWGSGGYYEQYF.

The chain recombines TRBV4-1 with TRBJ1-1; no clear D. This CDR3 contains 11 residues. Trimming took off 3 bases at V and 11 bases at J, with 10 bases between the two ends. Germline CDR1 MGHRA, CDR2 YSYEKL. The CDR3 reads CASSHAVMAFF. For the CDR3, the DNA is TGCGCCAGCAGCCACGCGGTGATGGCTTTCTTT.

The chain couples TRBV9 to TRBJ2-7; TRBD1 aligns across 8 bases. Germline-derived CDR1 and CDR2 are SGDLS and YYNGEE. The CDR3 totals 15 residues. V dropped 3 bases and J dropped 0; count of bases not matched to a gene: 5. The CDR3 nucleotides are TGTGCCAGCAGCGCCGGGACAGGCAGCTCCTACGAGCAGTACTTC. Translation gives CASSAGTGSSYEQYF.

CDR3 sequence: CASSQGAGGGTEAFF. DNA of the CDR3: TGCGCCAGCAGCCAAGGGGCAGGGGGGGGGACTGAAGCTTTCTTT. This rearrangement joins TRBV4-1 to TRBJ1-1, with TRBD1 identical over 7 bases. The CDR3 is 15 amino acids. Per the germline V gene, CDR1 is MGHRA and CDR2 is YSYEKL. The V segment lost 1 base and the J segment 5 bases; nucleotides outside the gene matches: 7.

The rearrangement uses TRBV11-2 and TRBJ2-7; no definite D call. Trimming pared 1 base from V and 2 bases from J, leaving 6 bases between. This CDR3 is built from 13 residues. CDR1 and CDR2 (germline): SGHAT, FQNNGV. The CDR3 DNA follows: TGTGCCAGCAGCTTAGGGTTGGCCTACGAGCAGTACTTC. Protein sequence: CASSLGLAYEQYF.

CDR3 nucleotides: TGCAGCGTTGAAACTCAGGACAGGTCGGGGGGCTACACCTTC. It is translated as CSVETQDRSGGYTF. The chain links TRBV29-1 to TRBJ1-2; TRBD1 matches at 7 bases. The V gene end was trimmed by 2 bases and the J gene end by 8 bases; junction bases not matched to a gene: 11. Germline CDR1 reads SQVTM; CDR2 reads ANQGSEA. The CDR3 spans 14 residues.

V and J are TRBV2 and TRBJ1-5; a possible D gene is TRBD1 (5 bases). Germline CDR1 and CDR2: SNHLY and FYNNEI. Trimming cost V 7 bases and J 4 bases, with 17 bases left between them. The CDR3 is made up of 15 amino acids. The CDR3 sequence: CASTGASLFNQPQHF. The CDR3 DNA reads TGTGCCAGCACTGGGGCATCCCTATTTAATCAGCCCCAGCATTTT.

The rearrangement joins TRBV7-2 to TRBJ2-7; 7 bases map to TRBD1. Germline CDR1 and CDR2: SGHTA and FQGNSA. The CDR3 length is 16 residues. J lost 3 bases, V lost 5 bases, and 13 bases had no gene match. CDR3 in amino acids: CASSPWPGQTGYEQYF. The CDR3 DNA sequence: TGTGCCAGCAGCCCCTGGCCGGGACAGACGGGCTACGAGCAGTACTTC.

The chain links TRBV7-8 to TRBJ2-7; unclear D gene. V gave up 2 bases and J gave up 2 bases, with 10 bases separating them. Germline-derived CDR1 and CDR2 are SGHVS and FQNEAQ. This CDR3 spans 14 amino acids. The CDR3 loop is CASSLQQPPYEQYF. The CDR3 region has the DNA TGTGCCAGCAGCTTACAGCAACCTCCCTACGAGCAGTACTTC. The full variable domain, with the rest looked up from reference TRBV7-8 and TRBJ2-7, is GAGVSQSPRYKVAKRGQDVALRCDPISGHVSLFWYQQALGQGPEFLTYFQNEAQLDKSGLPSDRFFAERPEGSVSTLKIQRTQQEDSAVYLCASSLQQPPYEQYFGPGTRLTVT.

This clone was detected only once. V usage is TRBV28 and J usage is TRBJ2-4, with 13 bases matching TRBD2. Germline V CDR1 and CDR2: MDHEN, SYDVKM. The CDR3 sequence is 16 residues long. The V and J ends lost 5 bases and 9 bases, in that order; junction bases with no gene match: 10. The CDR3 region has the DNA TGTGCCAGCAGTGGGCTGACTAGCGGGAGGAATGGCATTCAGTACTTC. Its protein is CASSGLTSGRNGIQYF.

This clone showed up just once. CDR3 loop: CASSEFGGTSGTNNEQFF. The DNA for the CDR3 is TGTGCCAGCAGTGAGTTCGGAGGGACTAGCGGGACTAACAATGAGCAGTTCTTC. J is TRBJ2-1 and V is TRBV6-4, with 13 bases aligning to TRBD2. The V segment lost 3 bases and the J segment 5 bases; nucleotides outside the gene matches: 10. CDR1 and CDR2 (germline): MRHNA, SNTAGT. CDR3 length equals 18 residues.

The chain carries TRBV4-1 and TRBJ1-1; tentatively, D is TRBD1 (5 bases). Trimming shortened V by 3 bases and J by 0 bases, and 8 bases separated the two germline ends. The CDR3 contains 14 residues. Germline values: CDR1 MGHRA, CDR2 YSYEKL. CDR3 sequence reads: CASSHIGVNTEAFF. CDR3 in DNA: TGCGCCAGCAGCCACATAGGGGTGAACACTGAAGCTTTCTTT.

The V gene is TRBV11-2, the J gene TRBJ1-6; D is perhaps TRBD1 (5 bases). The CDR3 contains 14 residues. Trimming removed 3 bases at V and 7 bases at J, with 10 bases between. The germline V gene has CDR1 SGHAT and CDR2 FQNNGV. CDR3: CASSFRGNNSPLHF. The DNA of the CDR3 is TGTGCCAGCAGCTTTCGGGGCAACAATTCACCCCTCCACTTT.